This T cell receptor (beta chain) was observed in a study of monozygotic twins with inflammatory bowel disease. Through template switching, UMIs that included a 6-nucleotide sample barcode were added. Using the 5' RACE reads, TCRdb records one entry per CDR3 protein without DNA. The sample includes about 450,000 distinct CDR3 sequences. This CDR3 is built from 15 residues. Germline V gene sequence: CDR1 SGHTA, CDR2 FQGNSA. Points on this clonotype: Its antigen is still unknown.

General study results and limits: The data did not back a single strong IBD-associated clonotype or signal. In the analysis, different T cell subtypes could not be told apart. Varying immunosuppressive regimens may have increased patient repertoire variability.

This clonotype was obtained from a human donor with ulcerative colitis or Crohn's disease, or a healthy co-twin of an affected twin (not recorded which). The sequenced sample consisted of blood. The V call is TRBV7-2, the J call TRBJ2-3; there is no DNA to check the TCRdb D call of TRBD1. The CDR3 region is CASSLEGDLTDTQYF.